The sequence of this T cell receptor beta chain was determined in a study of shared clonotypes between healthy human individuals. Germline CDR1 is GTSNPN and CDR2 is SVGIG (reference sequence). Between the trimmed V and J ends, which lost 1 base and 10 bases, there was a span of 22 bases. The length of the CDR3 is 15 residues. As defined, naive CD8 cells were CD45RO-negative and positively selected for CCR7, with terminally differentiated effector memory CD45RA+ cells excluded. Per the original data handling: Quality scores were absent from the junction-only immunoSEQ sequences, so filtering differed. The data were produced by immunoSEQ multiplex PCR, yet TCRdb's version contains in-frame clones alone and is incomplete. V, J and clone size reflect that table, while D and trimming were determined from the DNA. The sample contains about 1.9 million clones, 85% to 95% of which appear only once.

The receptor comes from a man aged 18 to 29 in good health. Some clones in this sample may be carry-over from other donors' samples. Sequencing used naive CD8+ T cells from PBMCs. This chain uses TRBV30 with TRBJ1-2; D not certain. CDR3 amino acids: CAWSDKRQPVSDYTF. The CDR3 DNA reads as TGTGCCTGGAGTGACAAAAGACAACCGGTGTCGGACTACACCTTC.